These 7 T cell receptor beta chains were sequenced from one sample in a study of cytomegalovirus exposure and HLA in healthy donors. The PCR made use of 60 Vbeta and 13 Jbeta primers. Generated by immunoSEQ multiplex PCR, the TCRdb table keeps only in-frame clones and is missing some. Among more than 150,000 clones listed, 60% to 85% were seen once. The specimen sequenced was PBMCs. These receptors were taken from a man aged 18-30 years in good health and CMV-seronegative.

The chain combines TRBV2 with TRBJ2-7; 8 bases align to TRBD2. Germline V gene data show CDR1 as SNHLY and CDR2 as FYNNEI. The CDR3 runs to 14 residues. V was clipped by 6 bases and J by 1 base; unmatched bases: 5. The CDR3 DNA is TGTGCCAGCAGGGCACGGGGGGGATCCTACGAGCAGTACTTC. Protein sequence: CASRARGGSYEQYF.

This clone turned up a few times. This chain joins TRBV10-3 and TRBJ2-3; a possible D gene is TRBD2 (5 bases). Trimming left V 7 bases short and J 0 bases short, with 11 bases between. This CDR3 has 14 residues. Germline CDR1 reads ENHRY; CDR2 reads SYGVKD. The CDR3: CAIKQAASTDTQYF. The CDR3 bases are TGTGCCATCAAGCAAGCGGCAAGCACAGATACGCAGTATTTT.

This chain joins TRBV10-3 and TRBJ2-3; weak D call: TRBD2 (6 bases). Germline CDR1 reads ENHRY; CDR2 reads SYGVKD. The CDR3 totals 13 residues. V shed 8 bases and J shed 2 bases, with 11 bases lying between them. CDR3 sequence: CAIRPGDTDTQYF. The DNA for the CDR3 is TGTGCCATCCGCCCGGGGGACACAGATACGCAGTATTTT.

The rearrangement joins TRBV29-1 to TRBJ1-1, with D possibly matching TRBD1 (5 bases). The CDR3 runs to 13 residues. V shed 7 bases and J shed 0 bases, with 12 bases lying between them. CDR1 is SQVTM, CDR2 ANQGSEA, per germline. The CDR3 here is CSDRRGLNTEAFF. The CDR3, as DNA: TGCAGCGACCGACGGGGGTTGAACACTGAAGCTTTCTTT. Filled out from reference TRBV29-1 and TRBJ1-1, the complete variable domain reads SAVISQKPSRDICQRGTSLTIQCQVDSQVTMMFWYRQQPGQSLTLIATANQGSEATYESGFVIDKFPISRPNLTFSTLTVSNMSPEDSSIYLCSDRRGLNTEAFFGQGTRLTVV.

The chain combines TRBV10-3 with TRBJ1-5, with D maybe TRBD1 (5 bases). Trimming left V 4 bases short and J 10 bases short, with 20 bases between. In germline, CDR1 is ENHRY, CDR2 SYGVKD. The CDR3 sequence is 15 residues long. The CDR3 DNA reads as TGTGCCATCAGTGTAGAAGGGACTCCTTTGTTTCCCCAGCATTTT. Residues: CAISVEGTPLFPQHF.

Only a few counts were recorded for this clone. J is TRBJ1-4 and V is TRBV6-5, with 8 bases fitting TRBD1. The CDR3 totals 13 residues. Germline V gene lookup returns CDR1 MNHEY and CDR2 SVGAGI. V trimming: 6 bases; J trimming: 10 bases; junction bases outside the gene matches: 7. CDR3 DNA sequence: TGTGCCAGCAGGCAGGGGGCAGGGGGAAAACTGTTTTTT. Translation gives CASRQGAGGKLFF.

The rearrangement joins TRBV28 to TRBJ1-5; TRBD1 aligns across 7 bases. The CDR3 is made up of 16 amino acids. V lost 6 bases, J lost 6 bases, and 14 bases stayed unmatched. Germline CDR1 and CDR2: MDHEN and SYDVKM. The DNA for the CDR3 is TGTGCCAGCAGGGTCATCGGGACAGCGGGAGGTCAGCCCCAGCATTTT. Translated, it gives CASRVIGTAGGQPQHF.